This entry concerns a single T cell receptor beta chain. The antigen remains undetermined. V gave up 5 bases and J gave up 8 bases, with 13 bases separating them. CDR3 length: 14 amino acids. The germline V gene encodes CDR1 MNHNS and CDR2 SASEGT. The data originate from a study of cytomegalovirus exposure and HLA in healthy donors. A multiplex PCR was run with 60 Vbeta primers and 13 Jbeta primers. Study processing details: Among the unique TCR beta chains that a later analysis counted, 75 million to 85 million in all, roughly 10 million were shared. Some clones are missing from TCRdb's copy, which holds only in-frame ones; the method was immunoSEQ multiplex PCR. V, J and clone size were drawn from that table, and D and trimming were deduced from the DNA. The sample lists approximately 110,000 clones; roughly 69% were seen once. General study points: Rare TCR sequences dominated, though some public TCRs recurred in many donors. Previously analyzed data showed that most TCR beta V segments were productive at a frequency of about 87% or about 30%.

The rearrangement joins TRBV6-1 to TRBJ1-6; D remains ambiguous. Material for sequencing was PBMCs. This TCR derives from a man between 50 and 59 years old in good health and CMV-seropositive. CDR3 DNA sequence: TGTGCCAGCAGTCTCTATGGCGGGGATTCACCCCTCCACTTT. This encodes CASSLYGGDSPLHF.